The rows below give T cell receptor beta chains drawn from one sample of a study of post-analysis software for immune sequencing data. TCRdb used MiXCR to reprocess the PCR reads, holding one entry per CDR3 protein. The sample contains around 200,000 distinct CDR3 sequences, around 30% of which appear only once. Sequenced material: blood. These receptor sequences come from a girl aged 2 to 17 with multiple sclerosis. Both conserved end residues are part of each CDR3. A D gene is named only where the DNA matches it firmly. For some rows the clone size is stated as once, few or many, or as a class when expanded; others skip it.

cdr3_nt: TGCGCCAGCAGCCATCCGAATGAAAAACTGTTTTTT; cdr3_aa: CASSHPNEKLFF; j_call: TRBJ1-4; v_call: TRBV4-1; clone_size: few; d_call: .
cdr3_nt: TGCAGCGTTGTTGGGGGTTCAACTAATGAAAAACTGTTTTTT; cdr3_aa: CSVVGGSTNEKLFF; j_call: TRBJ1-4; v_call: TRBV29-1; clone_size: .; d_call: .
cdr3_nt: TGTGCCAGCAGCCATTTGGCGAACACCGGGGAGCTGTTTTTT; cdr3_aa: CASSHLANTGELFF; j_call: TRBJ2-2; v_call: TRBV11-2; clone_size: .; d_call: .
cdr3_nt: TGTGCCAGCAGTAATTCAGGTCTAAGCTCCTACGAGCAGTACTTC; cdr3_aa: CASSNSGLSSYEQYF; j_call: TRBJ2-7; v_call: TRBV28; clone_size: many; d_call: .
cdr3_nt: TGTGCCAGCAGTTCCCCAAAAACTAGCGGGAGTGCCTATGAGCAGTTCTTC; cdr3_aa: CASSSPKTSGSAYEQFF; j_call: TRBJ2-1; v_call: TRBV12-3/TRBV12-4; clone_size: .; d_call: TRBD2
cdr3_nt: TGTGCCAGCAGCGTGGGGTCACTTCAAAATGAGCAGTTCTTC; cdr3_aa: CASSVGSLQNEQFF; j_call: TRBJ2-1; v_call: TRBV9; clone_size: many; d_call: .
cdr3_nt: TGTGCCAGCAGCCGACGATTGGGGTCACAAGCTTTCTTT; cdr3_aa: CASSRRLGSQAFF; j_call: TRBJ1-1; v_call: TRBV6-2/TRBV6-3; clone_size: .; d_call: .
cdr3_nt: TGTGCCAGCAGCTTAGCCGGACGAAACACCGGGGAGCTGTTTTTT; cdr3_aa: CASSLAGRNTGELFF; j_call: TRBJ2-2; v_call: TRBV7-9; clone_size: .; d_call: .
cdr3_nt: TGCGCCAGCAGCTTTCTCGGCAGGGACGAGCAGTACTTC; cdr3_aa: CASSFLGRDEQYF; j_call: TRBJ2-7; v_call: TRBV5-1; clone_size: .; d_call: .
cdr3_nt: TGCGCCAGCAGCGAACGACAGGATTCACCCCTCCACTTT; cdr3_aa: CASSERQDSPLHF; j_call: TRBJ1-6; v_call: TRBV5-1; clone_size: many; d_call: .
cdr3_nt: TGTGCCAGCAGCCCAGGAGCGGGCATGAACACTGAAGCTTTCTTT; cdr3_aa: CASSPGAGMNTEAFF; j_call: TRBJ1-1; v_call: TRBV9; clone_size: few; d_call: .
cdr3_nt: TGCGCCAGCAGCTTGCGGGCCGGGGGGAGCTCCTACGAGCAGTACTTC; cdr3_aa: CASSLRAGGSSYEQYF; j_call: TRBJ2-7; v_call: TRBV5-1; clone_size: .; d_call: TRBD2
cdr3_nt: TGTGCCAGCGGTATAGGGACTACTGACGAGCAGTACTTC; cdr3_aa: CASGIGTTDEQYF; j_call: TRBJ2-7; v_call: TRBV28; clone_size: .; d_call: TRBD2
cdr3_nt: TGTGCCAGCAGACCCCGTAAGGGGGCATCTGGGGCCAACGTCCTGACTTTC; cdr3_aa: CASRPRKGASGANVLTF; j_call: TRBJ2-6; v_call: TRBV28; clone_size: few; d_call: TRBD1
cdr3_nt: TGCAGTGCTAGAGATCCCGGGGGGGCCTCTAATGAAAAACTGTTTTTT; cdr3_aa: CSARDPGGASNEKLFF; j_call: TRBJ1-4; v_call: TRBV20-1; clone_size: few; d_call: .
cdr3_nt: TGTGCCAGCAGCACCAGGGTACCCTACGAGCAGTACTTC; cdr3_aa: CASSTRVPYEQYF; j_call: TRBJ2-7; v_call: TRBV7-2; clone_size: many; d_call: .
cdr3_nt: TGTGCCAGCAGTACTCAAGCCGGGACAATCCCTGAAGCTTTCTTT; cdr3_aa: CASSTQAGTIPEAFF; j_call: TRBJ1-1; v_call: TRBV2; clone_size: .; d_call: .
cdr3_nt: TGTGCCAGCAGCCTGACGAGGGAGACCCAGTACTTC; cdr3_aa: CASSLTRETQYF; j_call: TRBJ2-5; v_call: TRBV7-2; clone_size: many; d_call: .
cdr3_nt: TGTGCCAGCAGCAGCAGGGCCGACAGGTATAGCAATCAGCCCCAGCATTTT; cdr3_aa: CASSSRADRYSNQPQHF; j_call: TRBJ1-5; v_call: TRBV21-1; clone_size: few; d_call: .
cdr3_nt: TGTGCCAGCAGTACAACTAGCGGGGGTTACAATGAGCAGTTCTTC; cdr3_aa: CASSTTSGGYNEQFF; j_call: TRBJ2-1; v_call: TRBV7-2; clone_size: many; d_call: TRBD2
cdr3_nt: TGTGCCAGCAGCAATTCCGGGACAGGGTCCTATGAGCAGTTCTTC; cdr3_aa: CASSNSGTGSYEQFF; j_call: TRBJ2-1; v_call: TRBV25-1; clone_size: many; d_call: TRBD1
cdr3_nt: TGCGCCAGCAGCTTGGCCCTACAGGGGGCGAACACTGAAGCTTTCTTT; cdr3_aa: CASSLALQGANTEAFF; j_call: TRBJ1-1; v_call: TRBV5-1; clone_size: few; d_call: TRBD1
cdr3_nt: TGTGCCAGCAGCCAAGTATATACGGCTTTCTTT; cdr3_aa: CASSQVYTAFF; j_call: TRBJ1-1; v_call: TRBV3-1; clone_size: .; d_call: .
cdr3_nt: TGTGCCAGCAGTCAGGACAGGGTACGCGGCTACACCTTC; cdr3_aa: CASSQDRVRGYTF; j_call: TRBJ1-2; v_call: TRBV5-6; clone_size: .; d_call: TRBD1
cdr3_nt: TGCGCCAGCAGCTTGTCCGTGGGGGTCGGTGGCTACACCTTC; cdr3_aa: CASSLSVGVGGYTF; j_call: TRBJ1-2; v_call: TRBV5-1; clone_size: .; d_call: .
cdr3_nt: TGTGCCAGCAGCTCCCAGGGGCCCGAGACCCGGTACTTC; cdr3_aa: CASSSQGPETRYF; j_call: TRBJ2-5; v_call: TRBV7-2; clone_size: .; d_call: .
cdr3_nt: TGCAGCGTTGAAGGACAGGATGATGGCTACACCTTC; cdr3_aa: CSVEGQDDGYTF; j_call: TRBJ1-2; v_call: TRBV29-1; clone_size: many; d_call: .
cdr3_nt: TGTGCCAGCAGCGGCAGGGTAGCTTACAATGAGCAGTTCTTC; cdr3_aa: CASSGRVAYNEQFF; j_call: TRBJ2-1; v_call: TRBV28; clone_size: .; d_call: .
cdr3_nt: TGTGCTAGCAGCCCGACAGGGACCCCCCAAGAGACCCAGTACTTC; cdr3_aa: CASSPTGTPQETQYF; j_call: TRBJ2-5; v_call: TRBV7-7; clone_size: many; d_call: TRBD1
cdr3_nt: TGTGCCAGCAGCCTCCGGGAGGGGGCGGGATACGAGCAGTACTTC; cdr3_aa: CASSLREGAGYEQYF; j_call: TRBJ2-7; v_call: TRBV6-5; clone_size: many; d_call: .
cdr3_nt: TGTGCCAGCAGTTTATGGACAGATACGCAGTATTTT; cdr3_aa: CASSLWTDTQYF; j_call: TRBJ2-3; v_call: TRBV5-1; clone_size: many; d_call: .
cdr3_nt: TGTGCCAGCAGTTACTCCAGATTCTTCGAAGCTTTCTTT; cdr3_aa: CASSYSRFFEAFF; j_call: TRBJ1-1; v_call: TRBV6-5; clone_size: .; d_call: .
cdr3_nt: TGTGCCAGCAGCCTACCAGCGGGAAGTCGCAATGAGCAGTTCTTC; cdr3_aa: CASSLPAGSRNEQFF; j_call: TRBJ2-1; v_call: TRBV3-1; clone_size: many; d_call: TRBD2
cdr3_nt: TGTGCCAGCCACCTTAAAGCTAACTATGGCTACACCTTC; cdr3_aa: CASHLKANYGYTF; j_call: TRBJ1-2; v_call: TRBV28; clone_size: .; d_call: .
cdr3_nt: TGTGCCAGCAGCTTGGCGAGGGGGCCAGATACGCAGTATTTT; cdr3_aa: CASSLARGPDTQYF; j_call: TRBJ2-3; v_call: TRBV5-6; clone_size: many; d_call: TRBD1
cdr3_nt: TGTGTCAGCAGCCTTCGGACTAGCGGGGGGGTCTCCAATGAGCAGTTCTTC; cdr3_aa: CVSSLRTSGGVSNEQFF; j_call: TRBJ2-1; v_call: TRBV7-9; clone_size: few; d_call: TRBD2
cdr3_nt: TGTGCCAGCTCACCGGACAGGGGGCTGAGTGAGCAGTACTTC; cdr3_aa: CASSPDRGLSEQYF; j_call: TRBJ2-7; v_call: TRBV18; clone_size: .; d_call: TRBD1
cdr3_nt: TGCAGTGCCAGACCAGGGGGGGTGAACACTGAAGCTTTCTTT; cdr3_aa: CSARPGGVNTEAFF; j_call: TRBJ1-1; v_call: TRBV20-1; clone_size: .; d_call: TRBD1
cdr3_nt: TGCGCCAGCAGCCAATCCACAACCGGACAGTTCGGAGAGCAGTTCTTC; cdr3_aa: CASSQSTTGQFGEQFF; j_call: TRBJ2-1; v_call: TRBV4-1; clone_size: many; d_call: .
cdr3_nt: TGTGCCAGCAGCCCGACTAGCGTTACCTACAATGAGCAGTTCTTC; cdr3_aa: CASSPTSVTYNEQFF; j_call: TRBJ2-1; v_call: TRBV7-2; clone_size: many; d_call: TRBD2
cdr3_nt: TGCGCCAGCAGCTCTAGCGGAGGATACAATGAGCAGTACTTC; cdr3_aa: CASSSSGGYNEQYF; j_call: TRBJ2-5; v_call: TRBV5-1; clone_size: .; d_call: TRBD2
cdr3_nt: TGTGCCAGCAGCTTAGGGCGGGACAGGGTAGTTTGGACTGAAGCTTTCTTT; cdr3_aa: CASSLGRDRVVWTEAFF; j_call: TRBJ1-1; v_call: TRBV7-8; clone_size: .; d_call: TRBD1